This passage covers 22 T cell receptor beta chains from one sample sequenced in a study of T cells in Graves' hyperthyroidism and ophthalmopathy. RNA transcripts served as the template for amplifying TCR beta CDR3 regions. The study used the HTBI primer set for a first-round RT-PCR of the TCR CDR3. TCRdb reprocessed the multiplex PCR reads via MiXCR and lists one record per CDR3 protein. The sample consists of 600,000 or so distinct CDR3 sequences, about 14% of them appearing once. Sequencing was carried out using blood. Source of these receptors: a woman in her forties or fifties with Graves' ophthalmopathy.

This clonotype was seen a single time. This sequence may be a read error, since a much larger clone differs from it by one base. The genes are TRBV5-1 and TRBJ2-1, with D possibly matching TRBD2 (5 bases). Trimming took 7 bases from V and 4 from J, leaving 24 bases between them. This CDR3 is 17 amino acids long. Germline CDR1 reads SGHRS; CDR2 reads YFSETQ. The DNA of the CDR3 is TGCGCCAGCGGGCGTGAAGGGTCTAGCATTGCATACAATGAGCAGTTCTTC. Its translation is CASGREGSSIAYNEQFF.

This clonotype was seen at least ten times. The chain joins TRBV7-2 to TRBJ2-7; 13 bases match TRBD2. This CDR3 region has 15 residues. Germline loops: CDR1 SGHTA, CDR2 FQGNSA. Unmatched junction bases numbered 4, after V lost 3 bases and J lost 5 bases. In DNA form, the CDR3 reads TGTGCCAGCAGCTTCCCTGGGACTAGCGGGAACGAGCAGTACTTC. It specifies CASSFPGTSGNEQYF.

This chain connects TRBV7-3 to TRBJ1-5; D unclear. The CDR3 runs 13 residues. V was cut by 6 bases and J by 5 bases, with 11 bases left in between. Per germline, CDR1 SGHTA and CDR2 FQGTGA. For the CDR3, the DNA is TGTGCCAGCAGTACAGATTTGTATCAGCCCCAGCATTTT. This gives the protein CASSTDLYQPQHF.

This clonotype was counted ten times or more. This rearrangement joins TRBV7-9 to TRBJ1-1; TRBD1 matches 9 bases. The J segment lost 4 bases and the V segment lost 3 bases, leaving 3 bases of the junction unmatched. Per germline, CDR1 SEHNR and CDR2 FQNEAQ (reference sequence). This CDR3 comprises 14 residues. CDR3 region: CASSFSTGGTEAFF. CDR3 bases: TGTGCCAGCAGCTTTTCGACAGGGGGCACTGAAGCTTTCTTT.

This sequence joins TRBV25-1 and TRBJ1-1, with D possibly being TRBD1 (5 bases). Trimming pared 1 base from V and 4 bases from J, leaving 13 bases between. Germline V gene data show CDR1 as MGHDK and CDR2 as SYGVNS. There are 15 residues in the CDR3. Written as DNA, the CDR3 is TGTGCCAGCAGTGAATGGAGGGGAGGTCGCACTGAAGCTTTCTTT. Amino acid sequence: CASSEWRGGRTEAFF.

This clonotype has ten or more counts. The V gene is TRBV5-5, the J gene TRBJ2-3, with D perhaps TRBD1 or TRBD2 (6 bases each). CDR1 SGHKS and CDR2 YYEKEE come from the germline V gene (reference sequence). V shed 4 bases and J shed 5 bases, with 17 bases lying between them. CDR3 length: 15 amino acids. The DNA of the CDR3 is TGTGCCAGCAGCGCGGGACACCCCCGGGGAGATACGCAGTATTTT. Encoded protein: CASSAGHPRGDTQYF. The entire variable domain, with the rest obtained from reference TRBV5-5 and TRBJ2-3, is as follows: DAGVTQSPTHLIKTRGQQVTLRCSPISGHKSVSWYQQVLGQGPQFIFQYYEKEERGRGNFPDRFSARQFPNYSSELNVNALLLGDSALYLCASSAGHPRGDTQYFGPGTRLTVL.

This clonotype appeared many times. The CDR3 protein is CASSPLFYSNQPQHF. In DNA form, the CDR3 reads TGTGCCAGCAGTCCTCTCTTCTATAGCAATCAGCCCCAGCATTTT. The J gene is TRBJ1-5, the V gene TRBV12-3 or TRBV12-4; no clear D gene. Deletions cut 5 bases from V and 0 bases from J, with 11 bases between. This CDR3 region has 15 residues.

This clonotype was found many times. The chain employs TRBV20-1 and TRBJ2-7; 8 bases line up with TRBD1. The germline V gene encodes CDR1 DFQATT and CDR2 SNEGSKA (reference sequence). V gave up 5 bases and J gave up 2 bases; unmatched junction bases: 8. This CDR3 comprises 14 residues. The CDR3 bases are TGCAGTGCTTACGACAGGGGAGGCCCCTACGAGCAGTACTTC. This gives the protein CSAYDRGGPYEQYF.

V is TRBV7-9 and J is TRBJ2-7, with D possibly TRBD2 on 5 matching bases. Trimming shortened V by 5 bases and J by 3 bases, and 14 bases separated the two germline ends. CDR1 is SEHNR, CDR2 FQNEAQ, per germline (reference sequence). This CDR3 comprises 14 residues. CDR3 region: CASSPTWGDYEQYF. The CDR3 nucleotides are TGTGCCAGCAGCCCCACCTGGGGAGACTACGAGCAGTACTTC. The full variable domain, with the rest looked up from reference TRBV7-9 and TRBJ2-7, is DTGVSQNPRHKITKRGQNVTFRCDPISEHNRLYWYRQTLGQGPEFLTYFQNEAQLEKSRLLSDRFSAERPKGSFSTLEIQRTEQGDSAMYLCASSPTWGDYEQYFGPGTRLTVT.

This clonotype was counted at least ten times. The chain carries TRBV27 and TRBJ2-7; the D is unclear. V was clipped by 6 bases and J by 2 bases, with 11 bases between them. CDR1 is MNHEY, CDR2 SMNVEV, per germline (reference sequence). The CDR3 length is 13 residues. DNA of the CDR3: TGTGCCAGCAGCCCCATGGCGGCCTACGAGCAGTACTTC. Translating gives CASSPMAAYEQYF.

Remarks on this clonotype: A read error is possible here, since a much larger clone lies one base away. This sequence joins TRBV11-2 and TRBJ2-3; D is perhaps TRBD2 (6 bases). This CDR3 region has 14 residues. Trimming took off 5 bases at V and 4 bases at J, with 13 bases between the two ends. The germline gives CDR1 SGHAT, CDR2 FQNNGV. The CDR3 DNA reads TGTGCCAGCAGCCCGGGGACTCCGGCAGATACGCAGTATTTT. This translates into CASSPGTPADTQYF.

This clonotype was observed many times. The chain combines TRBV6-2 or TRBV6-3 with TRBJ2-1; 10 bases agree with TRBD2. The CDR3 extends over 19 amino acids. The J segment lost 0 bases and the V segment lost 7 bases, leaving 15 bases of the junction unmatched. Germline V lookup: CDR1 MNHEY, CDR2 SVGEGT. CDR3 sequence (DNA): TGTGCCAGCACATCCTCCGGGACTAGCGCTAAGAGCTCCTACAATGAGCAGTTCTTC. Translated: CASTSSGTSAKSSYNEQFF.

This clonotype has more than one count but fewer than ten. The V gene is TRBV28, the J gene TRBJ1-6, with D hard to call. This CDR3 contains 13 residues. V lost 0 bases and J lost 9, with 6 bases in between. Germline CDR1 is MDHEN and CDR2 is SYDVKM. CDR3 sequence reads: CASSLWGSSPLHF. As DNA, the CDR3 is TGTGCCAGCAGTTTATGGGGGAGTTCACCCCTCCACTTT.

This clonotype was seen only a few times. The chain carries TRBV29-1 and TRBJ2-1; 8 nucleotides line up with TRBD1. The CDR3 length is 13 residues. Germline assignment: CDR1 SQVTM and CDR2 ANQGSEA. The trim removed 4 bases at V and 6 bases at J, leaving 5 bases unmatched. CDR3 nucleotide sequence: TGCAGCGTTGTAGGAGGACAGGGCAATGAGCAGTTCTTC. Protein product: CSVVGGQGNEQFF.

This clonotype showed up just a few times. The V gene is TRBV12-3 or TRBV12-4, the J gene TRBJ1-2; the D is unclear. The CDR3 has 14 amino acids. The V end lost 2 bases, the J end lost 8 bases, and 15 bases lay between the germline ends. DNA of the CDR3: TGTGCCAGCAGTTTACTTGGAGGTTCTGGCGGCTACACCTTC. As protein: CASSLLGGSGGYTF.

Here the CDR3 reads CASSSLLEGAYEQYF. The CDR3 DNA follows: TGTGCCAGCAGCTCCCTACTAGAGGGGGCCTACGAGCAGTACTTC. The chain has TRBV7-9 and TRBJ2-7; the D gene is possibly TRBD1 (6 bases). Trimming took off 4 bases at V and 2 bases at J, with 15 bases between the two ends. From germline, CDR1 is SEHNR and CDR2 FQNEAQ (reference sequence). The CDR3 is 15 residues long.

This clonotype was seen only a few times. The chain combines TRBV20-1 with TRBJ2-3; the D call may be TRBD1 or TRBD2 (6 bases each). V was clipped by 3 bases and J by 1 base, with 11 bases between them. Germline V CDR1 and CDR2: DFQATT, SNEGSKA (reference sequence). The CDR3 is 14 residues long. The CDR3 DNA is TGCAGTGCTAGCTCCGGGGGCCGCACAGATACGCAGTATTTT. Its protein product is CSASSGGRTDTQYF.

This clonotype appeared many times. The V call is TRBV28, the J call TRBJ1-2, with TRBD1 matching over 7 bases. This CDR3 comprises 15 residues. V lost 6 bases and J lost 5; bases outside the gene matches: 12. Germline V gives CDR1 MDHEN, CDR2 SYDVKM. As DNA, the CDR3 is TGTGCCAGCAGCCAAATCATGACAGGGCAATATGGCTACACCTTC. It codes for CASSQIMTGQYGYTF.

This clonotype was counted many times. The rearrangement links TRBV18 to TRBJ1-4, with D unresolved. V dropped 3 bases and J dropped 4 bases, with 12 bases sitting between them. Germline CDR1 is KGHSH and CDR2 is LQKENI. The CDR3 is 15 residues long. The CDR3 region is CASSPVGRSNEKLFF. The CDR3 DNA is TGTGCCAGCTCACCCGTGGGCAGAAGTAATGAAAAACTGTTTTTT. The whole variable domain, filled in from reference TRBV18 and TRBJ1-4, reads NAGVMQNPRHLVRRRGQEARLRCSPMKGHSHVYWYRQLPEEGLKFMVYLQKENIIDESGMPKERFSAEFPKEGPSILRIQQVVRGDSAAYFCASSPVGRSNEKLFFGSGTQLSVL.

This clonotype was observed many times. The chain links TRBV13 to TRBJ2-3, with unresolved D. Trimming took off 5 bases at V and 2 bases at J, with 8 bases between the two ends. The CDR3 sequence is 13 residues long. Germline assignment: CDR1 PRHDT and CDR2 FYEKMQ (reference sequence). The CDR3 coding sequence is TGTGCCAGCAGCCCCGAGTACACAGATACGCAGTATTTT. Translating gives CASSPEYTDTQYF.

This clonotype was detected ten times or more. The rearrangement links TRBV6-2 or TRBV6-3 to TRBJ2-7; D possibly matches TRBD1 or TRBD2 (5 bases each). The germline gives CDR1 MNHEY, CDR2 SVGEGT. The CDR3 is made up of 14 amino acids. The V and J ends lost 10 bases and 3 bases respectively, with 19 bases between them. DNA for the CDR3: TGTGCCACCTTCCGGGACCGAGACCACTACGAGCAGTACTTC. This translates into CATFRDRDHYEQYF.

In its sample, this clonotype was seen many times. V gene TRBV7-9 combines with J gene TRBJ2-5; 7 nucleotides agree with TRBD1. V dropped 4 bases and J dropped 3; count of bases not matched to a gene: 5. The CDR3 totals 14 residues. Looked up from germline, CDR1 is SEHNR and CDR2 is FQNEAQ (reference sequence). Here the CDR3 reads CASSSIGTEETQYF. For the CDR3, the DNA is TGTGCCAGCAGCTCTATAGGGACAGAAGAGACCCAGTACTTC.